Listed here are 25 T cell receptor beta chains from one sample, sequenced in a study of blood T cell repertoires in COVID-19. The method was immunoSEQ multiplex PCR; TCRdb's version includes in-frame clones alone and lacks a portion of them. The data hold 95,000 to 110,000 clones, with about four fifths observed a single time. Material: peripheral blood. Receptor source: a human donor in a cohort sampled during active COVID-19.

This chain uses TRBV7-2 with TRBJ2-7, with D unclear. V lost 2 bases to trimming and J lost 3 bases, with 8 bases between them. CDR3 length: 13 residues. Germline V gene sequence: CDR1 SGHTA, CDR2 FQGNSA. The CDR3 DNA reads TGTGCCAGCAGCTTAAGCCCCCTCTACGAGCAGTACGTC. Translation: CASSLSPLYEQYV.

The rearrangement links TRBV6-2 or TRBV6-3 to TRBJ2-1; 12 nucleotides line up with TRBD2. CDR3 length equals 15 residues. Germline-derived CDR1 and CDR2 are MNHEY and SVGEGT. J gave up 9 bases and V 6 bases, and 9 bases lay outside the gene matches. DNA of the CDR3: TGTGCCAGCAGCTTGACTAGCGGGAGACTTCCTGAGCAGTTCTTC. It translates to CASSLTSGRLPEQFF.

The table lists this clone with a count of one. This chain connects TRBV10-3 to TRBJ2-3, with 10 bases matching TRBD1. The CDR3 consists of 14 residues. Germline V gene sequence: CDR1 ENHRY, CDR2 SYGVKD. The ends lost 8 bases at V and 4 bases at J; junction bases unmatched: 6. CDR3 DNA: TGTGCCATCGGCGGGGGGACAGGGGCAGATACGCAGTATTTT. Its protein is CAIGGGTGADTQYF.

The chain has TRBV19 and TRBJ1-1; 7 nucleotides line up with TRBD1. Germline values: CDR1 LNHDA, CDR2 SQIVND (reference sequence). The CDR3 totals 15 residues. The junction had 11 bases not matched to a gene; V was cut back by 10 bases and J by 0 bases. CDR3 bases: TGTGCCACGAACAGGGGCCAGAGAATGAACACTGAAGCTTTCTTT. This encodes CATNRGQRMNTEAFF.

The chain combines TRBV4-3 with TRBJ2-5; 11 bases map to TRBD1. Germline CDR1 and CDR2: LGHNA and YSLEER. The CDR3 spans 15 residues. V trimming: 3 bases; J trimming: 5 bases; junction bases outside the gene matches: 5. The chain's CDR3 is CASSQAGTGGETQYF. CDR3 DNA: TGCGCCAGCAGCCAGGCGGGGACAGGGGGGGAGACCCAGTACTTC.

The chain carries TRBV9 and TRBJ1-1, with D possibly TRBD1 on 6 matching bases. Trimming removed 4 bases at V and 0 bases at J, with 10 bases between. This CDR3 has 14 residues. Germline assignment: CDR1 SGDLS and CDR2 YYNGEE. The CDR3 coding sequence is TGTGCCAGCAGCCCAGGACAGCTGAACACTGAAGCTTTCTTT. Translated, it gives CASSPGQLNTEAFF.

The chain is built from TRBV23-1 and TRBJ2-7; 13 nucleotides line up with TRBD2. TRBV23-1 is marked as an open reading frame, function uncertain. The V segment lost 4 bases and the J segment 2 bases; nucleotides outside the gene matches: 11. This CDR3 region has 18 residues. DNA of the CDR3: TGCGCCAGCAGTCGAGGACTAGCGGGAGAAGTCGGGCCCTACGAGCAGTACTTC. Its protein is CASSRGLAGEVGPYEQYF.

The gene calls are TRBV5-6 and TRBJ1-3, with D perhaps matching TRBD1 (6 bases). Trimming took off 3 bases at V and 7 bases at J, with 11 bases between the two ends. The CDR3 totals 13 residues. CDR1 SGHDT and CDR2 YYEEEE come from the germline V gene. CDR3 loop: CASSWTATNTIYF. In nucleotides, the CDR3 is TGTGCCAGCAGCTGGACAGCTACCAACACCATATATTTT.

The chain links TRBV7-3 to TRBJ2-6; D is undetermined. The CDR3 is 15 amino acids. From germline, CDR1 is SGHTA and CDR2 FQGTGA. Trimming pared 1 base from V and 2 bases from J, leaving 6 bases between. Written as DNA, the CDR3 is TGTGCCAGCAGCTTAAACCAGGCTGGGGCCAACGTCCTGACTTTC. Translation: CASSLNQAGANVLTF.

The rearrangement joins TRBV7-2 to TRBJ1-3, with 8 nucleotides matching TRBD1. V lost 5 bases to trimming and J lost 9 bases; unmatched junction nucleotides: 12. From germline, CDR1 is SGHTA and CDR2 FQGNSA. The CDR3 covers 15 residues. CDR3 protein: CASSPVGQGRGTIYF. CDR3 DNA: TGTGCCAGCAGCCCAGTCGGACAGGGCAGAGGCACCATATATTTT.

This clone was detected once. The genes are TRBV7-9 and TRBJ2-7; 11 nucleotides align to TRBD1. V trimming: 4 bases; J trimming: 6 bases; junction bases outside the gene matches: 14. The CDR3 has 17 amino acids. Germline V lookup: CDR1 SEHNR, CDR2 FQNEAQ (reference sequence). The CDR3 loop is CASSSRDRGARLGEQYF. Here the CDR3 DNA reads TGTGCCAGCAGCTCCCGGGACAGGGGGGCGCGTTTGGGCGAGCAGTACTTC.

The gene calls are TRBV30 and TRBJ2-5; TRBD1 matches 9 bases. In germline, CDR1 is GTSNPN, CDR2 SVGIG (reference sequence). V lost 2 bases and J lost 4; bases outside the gene matches: 11. The CDR3 consists of 16 residues. The CDR3 protein is CAWSPGTGKFGETQYF. The CDR3 DNA reads as TGTGCCTGGAGTCCTGGGACAGGGAAGTTCGGAGAGACCCAGTACTTC. Variable domain in full (rest from reference TRBV30 and TRBJ2-5): SQTIHQWPATLVQPVGSPLSLECTVEGTSNPNLYWYRQAAGRGLQLLFYSVGIGQISSEVPQNLSASRPQDRQFILSSKKLLLSDSGFYLCAWSPGTGKFGETQYFGPGTRLLVL.

This clone came up a few times. The V call is TRBV2, the J call TRBJ2-5; unclear D gene. The germline gives CDR1 SNHLY, CDR2 FYNNEI. The CDR3 is 15 residues long. V lost 3 bases to trimming and J lost 3 bases, with 14 bases between them. CDR3 region: CASSEGQQNEETQYF. CDR3 sequence (DNA): TGTGCCAGCAGTGAGGGCCAGCAAAACGAAGAGACCCAGTACTTC.

This chain joins TRBV7-6 and TRBJ1-5; D is ambiguous. V was shortened by 1 base and J by 1 base, with 5 bases between the two germline ends. The length of the CDR3 is 14 residues. The germline V gene encodes CDR1 SGHVS and CDR2 FNYEAQ. Written as DNA, the CDR3 is TGTGCCAGCAGCTTAGGGCCAAGCAATCAGCCCCAGCATTTT. Its translation is CASSLGPSNQPQHF.

The chain carries TRBV18 and TRBJ2-7; D might be TRBD2 (6 bases). Between the trimmed V and J ends, which lost 0 bases and 5 bases, there was a span of 11 bases. Per the germline V gene, CDR1 is KGHSH and CDR2 is LQKENI. The CDR3 spans 14 residues. The CDR3 nucleotides are TGTGCCAGCTCACCACCGAACGGGAGAGACGAGCAGTACTTC. Residues: CASSPPNGRDEQYF.

CDR3 in DNA: TGTGCCAGCTCACCTGCCGAAGGAAAAGCGGGAGGCTACGAGCAGTACTTC. Encoded protein: CASSPAEGKAGGYEQYF. J is TRBJ2-7 and V is TRBV18, with 9 bases that match TRBD2. The CDR3 is 17 amino acids. V lost 3 bases, J lost 3 bases, and 12 bases stayed unmatched. Germline CDR1 reads KGHSH; CDR2 reads LQKENI.

The chain is built from TRBV7-3 and TRBJ2-6; 9 bases fit TRBD1. V lost 5 bases and J lost 2; bases outside the gene matches: 10. The germline gives CDR1 SGHTA, CDR2 FQGTGA. This CDR3 contains 18 residues. The DNA of the CDR3 is TGTGCCAGCAGCCCTTCCGGGACAGGGACGGCTGGGGCCAACGTCCTGACTTTC. As protein: CASSPSGTGTAGANVLTF.

The V gene is TRBV7-2, the J gene TRBJ2-2; a weak D match, TRBD2 (6 bases). Germline lookup yields CDR1 SGHTA and CDR2 FQGNSA. The germline V and J ends were trimmed by 1 base and 5 bases, with 14 bases remaining between them. The CDR3 covers 16 residues. This CDR3 is CASSLVAGPMTGELFF. CDR3 nucleotides: TGTGCCAGCAGCTTAGTTGCGGGACCGATGACCGGGGAGCTGTTTTTT.

This chain links TRBV4-3 with TRBJ2-7; D is possibly TRBD1 (7 bases). CDR3 size: 18 residues. Germline CDR1 LGHNA, CDR2 YSLEER. Trimming took off 1 base at V and 1 base at J, with 20 bases between the two ends. The CDR3 bases are TGCGCCAGCAGCCAAGGGATTAGGTGGGGGGACAGTTCCTACGAGCAGTACTTC. Amino acids: CASSQGIRWGDSSYEQYF.

The chain couples TRBV18 to TRBJ1-1; 7 nucleotides line up with TRBD1. The germline V gene has CDR1 KGHSH and CDR2 LQKENI. The CDR3 is 15 amino acids. With 4 bases clipped from V and 1 base from J, the junction kept 6 bases outside the gene matches. The CDR3 region is CASSLEQGRNTEAFF. The CDR3 bases are TGTGCCAGCTCACTCGAACAGGGGAGGAACACTGAAGCTTTCTTT.

This clone was seen only once. The chain joins TRBV12-3 or TRBV12-4 to TRBJ1-1; D perhaps matches TRBD1 (5 bases). This CDR3 is 12 amino acids long. The ends were cut back, 3 bases at V and 6 bases at J, with 8 bases in the middle. The CDR3 loop is CASSFPRAEAFF. The CDR3 nucleotides read TGTGCCAGCAGTTTTCCCAGGGCTGAAGCTTTCTTT.

The chain carries TRBV11-2 and TRBJ1-1; possible D gene TRBD1, 6 bases. Trimming cost V 6 bases and J 3 bases, with 17 bases left between them. Germline assignment: CDR1 SGHAT and CDR2 FQNNGV. The CDR3 totals 15 residues. CDR3: CASRATVGADTEAFF. The CDR3 DNA reads TGTGCCAGCAGGGCTACTGTGGGGGCGGACACTGAAGCTTTCTTT.

This clone was picked up a small number of times. In DNA, the CDR3 is TGTGCCAGCAGTCACATGAACACTGAAGCTTTCTTT. It is translated as CASSHMNTEAFF. The chain combines TRBV2 with TRBJ1-1, with unresolved D. The CDR3 is 12 residues long. Germline V gene data show CDR1 as SNHLY and CDR2 as FYNNEI. Trimming stripped 5 bases from V and 0 bases from J, with 4 bases between. Full variable domain (outside the CDR3, taken from reference TRBV2 and TRBJ1-1): EPEVTQTPSHQVTQMGQEVILRCVPISNHLYFYWYRQILGQKVEFLVSFYNNEISEKSEIFDDQFSVERPDGSNFTLKIRSTKLEDSAMYFCASSHMNTEAFFGQGTRLTVV.

The rearrangement links TRBV7-8 to TRBJ2-1; 13 bases are shared with TRBD2. Germline trimming cut 1 base from V and 6 bases from J; bases unmatched to any gene: 3. Per germline, CDR1 SGHVS and CDR2 FQNEAQ. There are 16 residues in the CDR3. This CDR3 reads CASSLEGTSGANEQFF. In DNA, the CDR3 is TGTGCCAGCAGCTTAGAAGGGACTAGCGGGGCCAATGAGCAGTTCTTC.

V usage is TRBV2 and J usage is TRBJ2-7; possible D gene TRBD2, 6 bases. The CDR3 totals 11 residues. Per germline, CDR1 SNHLY and CDR2 FYNNEI. Deletions cut 6 bases from V and 7 bases from J, with 10 bases between. The CDR3 here is CASREGREQYV. For the CDR3, the DNA is TGTGCCAGCAGGGAGGGCCGTGAGCAGTACGTC.